This entry features one T cell receptor (beta chain) sequence. Its antigen is currently unknown. A single base separates this from a much larger clone, so it may be a read error. The CDR3 runs to 14 residues. Germline lookup yields CDR1 SNHLY and CDR2 FYNNEI. The data were taken from a study of regulatory T cells in long-lasting Graves disease. For the study at large: Those with persistent Graves' disease had received antithyroid drugs for over 5 years with positive TSH receptor antibodies. General observations from the study: There was favoring of TRBV28, TRBJ1-2 and TRBJ2-5 in persistent disease.

The sample's time point: persistent/refractory GD, antithyroid drugs over 5 years with positive TRAb. The TCR library was made from RNA extracted from PBMCs. Through Arm-PCR of CDR3 regions and iRepertoire HTBI primers, TCR beta libraries were built. TCRdb reprocessed the multiplex PCR reads with MiXCR, giving one entry per CDR3 protein. The data contain 350,000 to 450,000 distinct CDR3 sequences, around 20% of them singletons. V gene TRBV2 combines with J gene TRBJ2-5; 7 bases agree with TRBD1. The sample consisted of peripheral blood mononuclear cells (PBMCs), taken when the disease was refractory, from a patient treated with antithyroid drugs. The receptor comes from a female donor with Graves disease. The CDR3, as DNA: TGTGCCAGCAGTGAGGACAGGTTCCAAGAGACCCAGCACTTC. Its protein is CASSEDRFQETQHF.